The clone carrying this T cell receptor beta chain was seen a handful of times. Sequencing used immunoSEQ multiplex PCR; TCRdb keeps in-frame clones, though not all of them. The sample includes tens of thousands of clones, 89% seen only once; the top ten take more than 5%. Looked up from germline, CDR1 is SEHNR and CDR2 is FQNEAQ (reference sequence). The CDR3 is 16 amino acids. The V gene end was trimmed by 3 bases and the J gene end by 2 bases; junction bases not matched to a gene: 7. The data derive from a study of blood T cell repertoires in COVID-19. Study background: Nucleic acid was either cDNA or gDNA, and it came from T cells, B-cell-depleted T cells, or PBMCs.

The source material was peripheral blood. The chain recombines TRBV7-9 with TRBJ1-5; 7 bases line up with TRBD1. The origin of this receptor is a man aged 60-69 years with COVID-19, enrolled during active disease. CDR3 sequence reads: CASSFQGDSGNQPQHF. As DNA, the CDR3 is TGTGCCAGCAGCTTCCAGGGGGATTCGGGCAATCAGCCCCAGCATTTT.